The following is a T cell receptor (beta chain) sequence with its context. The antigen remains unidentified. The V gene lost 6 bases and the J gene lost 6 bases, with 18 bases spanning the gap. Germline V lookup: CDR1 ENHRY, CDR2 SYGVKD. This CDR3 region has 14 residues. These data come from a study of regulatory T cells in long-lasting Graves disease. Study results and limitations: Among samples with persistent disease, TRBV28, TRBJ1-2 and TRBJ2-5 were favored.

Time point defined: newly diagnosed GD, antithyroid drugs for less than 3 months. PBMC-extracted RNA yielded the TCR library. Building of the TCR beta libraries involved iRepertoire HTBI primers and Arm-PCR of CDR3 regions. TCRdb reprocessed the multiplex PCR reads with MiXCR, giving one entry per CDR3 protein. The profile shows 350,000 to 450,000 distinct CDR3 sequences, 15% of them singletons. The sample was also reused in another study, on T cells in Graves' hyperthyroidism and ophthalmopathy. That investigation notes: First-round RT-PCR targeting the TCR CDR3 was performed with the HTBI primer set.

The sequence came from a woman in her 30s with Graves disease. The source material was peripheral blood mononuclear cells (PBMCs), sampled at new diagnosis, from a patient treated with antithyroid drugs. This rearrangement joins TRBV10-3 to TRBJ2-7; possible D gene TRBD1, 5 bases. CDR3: CAIRPVGVRGEQYF. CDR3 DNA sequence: TGTGCCATCAGGCCGGTAGGGGTTCGAGGCGAGCAGTACTTC.